The clone carrying this T cell receptor (beta chain) was seen more than once but under ten times. Relative to the germline gene, one junction end is altered; a read error may explain this. This specimen belongs to a study of T cell repertoires in cytomegalovirus infection. TCRdb used MiXCR to reprocess the reads, holding one entry per CDR3 protein. This sample yields roughly 320,000 distinct CDR3 sequences, of which over 7.5% are seen a single time; over 3.5% belongs to the top ten. This CDR3 is 15 amino acids long. The germline gives CDR1 SGHAT, CDR2 FQNNGV. Sequencing was carried out using PBMCs. This clonotype was obtained from a human donor in good health (CMV status not recorded). Some clones in this sample may be carry-over from other donors' samples. The V gene is TRBV11-2, the J gene TRBJ2-5; D is possibly TRBD1 or TRBD2 (5 bases each). The CDR3 region is CASSLDHPGEGMVHF. The CDR3 nucleotides read TGTGCCAGCAGCTTAGACCACCCTGGTGAGGGGATGGTGCACTTC.